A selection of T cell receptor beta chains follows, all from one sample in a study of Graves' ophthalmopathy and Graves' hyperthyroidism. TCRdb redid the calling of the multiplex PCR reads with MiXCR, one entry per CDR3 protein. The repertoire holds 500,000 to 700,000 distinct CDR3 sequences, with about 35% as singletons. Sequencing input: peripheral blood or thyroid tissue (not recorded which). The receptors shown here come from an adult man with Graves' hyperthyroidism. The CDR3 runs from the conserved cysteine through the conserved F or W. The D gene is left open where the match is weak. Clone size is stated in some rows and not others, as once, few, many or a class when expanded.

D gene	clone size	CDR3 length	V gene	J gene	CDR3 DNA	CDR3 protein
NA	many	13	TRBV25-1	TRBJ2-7	TGTGCCAGCAAAGGGGACGGATCCTACGAGCAGTACTTC	CASKGDGSYEQYF
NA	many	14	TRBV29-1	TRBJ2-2	TGCAGCGTTGACGGGCTAGCGAACACCGGGGAGCTGTTTTTT	CSVDGLANTGELFF
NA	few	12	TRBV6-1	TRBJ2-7	TGTGCCAGCAGTTTAATCGGTGGGGACCCCGACTTC	CASSLIGGDPDF
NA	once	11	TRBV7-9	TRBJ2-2	TGTGCCAGCGATGAAGGGGGGGAGCTGTTTTTT	CASDEGGELFF
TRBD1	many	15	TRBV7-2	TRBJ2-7	TGTGCCAGCAGTCCCACAGGGGGCTCGTTTTTCGAGCAGTACTTC	CASSPTGGSFFEQYF
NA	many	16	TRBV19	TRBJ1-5	TGTGCCAGTAGTAAACTCCGGGAGGTGAGCAATCAGCCCCAGCATTTT	CASSKLREVSNQPQHF
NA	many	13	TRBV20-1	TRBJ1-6	TGCAGTGCTAGATACAGGGAGAATTCACCCCTCCACTTT	CSARYRENSPLHF
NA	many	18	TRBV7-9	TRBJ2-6	TGTGCCAGCAGCTTACAAGTCGGCCGTAGCTCTGGGGCCAACGTCCTGACTTTC	CASSLQVGRSSGANVLTF
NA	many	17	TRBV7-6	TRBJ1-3	TGTGCCAGCAGCTTAGCACTGGGGGATCACTCTGGAAACACCATATATTTT	CASSLALGDHSGNTIYF
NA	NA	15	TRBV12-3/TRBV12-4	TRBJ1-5	TGTGCCAGCAGCCAAGATAGCAAGGACAATCAGCCCCAGCATTTT	CASSQDSKDNQPQHF
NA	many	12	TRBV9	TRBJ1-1	TGTGCCAGCAGCGTAGAAGGAGGGAAGGCTTTCTTT	CASSVEGGKAFF
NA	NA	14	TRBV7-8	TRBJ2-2	TGTGCCAGCAGCTTAGATCAGGCCACCGGGGAGCTGTTTTTT	CASSLDQATGELFF
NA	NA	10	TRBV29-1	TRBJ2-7	TGCAGCGCGGGACTCTACGAGCAGTACTTC	CSAGLYEQYF
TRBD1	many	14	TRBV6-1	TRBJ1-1	TGTGCCAGCAGTGAAGACAGGGGCTACACTGAAGCTTTCTTT	CASSEDRGYTEAFF
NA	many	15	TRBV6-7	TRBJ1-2	TGTGCCAGCAGTGACCGGACGGCGCACGGCTATGGCTACACCTTC	CASSDRTAHGYGYTF
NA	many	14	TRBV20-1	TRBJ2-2	TGCAGTGCTAGACCCACAGGGTATCACAGGGAGCTGTTTTTT	CSARPTGYHRELFF
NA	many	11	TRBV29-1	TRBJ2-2	TGCAGCGTAGCGAACACCGGGGAGCTGTTTTTT	CSVANTGELFF
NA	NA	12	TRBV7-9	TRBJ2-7	TGTGTCAGCAGCTTAGCCGGGTACGAGCAGTACTTC	CVSSLAGYEQYF
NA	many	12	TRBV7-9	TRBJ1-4	TGTGCCAGCAGCGGGAGCAGAGAAAAACTGTTTTTT	CASSGSREKLFF
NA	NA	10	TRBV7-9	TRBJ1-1	TGTGCCAGCAGCTCAGTTGAAGCTTTCTTT	CASSSVEAFF
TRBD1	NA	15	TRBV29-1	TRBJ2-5	TGCAGCGTCCAAGAGGCCAGGGGGCGGCAAGAGACCCAGTACTTC	CSVQEARGRQETQYF
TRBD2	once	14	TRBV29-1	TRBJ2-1	TGCAGCGTTGAAAGACTAGCGGGAGATCGAGAGCAGTTCTTC	CSVERLAGDREQFF
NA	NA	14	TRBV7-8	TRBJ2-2	TGTGCCAGCAGCTTAGTTTCCAGGGACGGGGAGCTGTTTTTT	CASSLVSRDGELFF
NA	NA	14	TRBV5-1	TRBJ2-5	TGCGCCAGCAGTTTCGGGGGTAGCGGAGGGACCCAGTACTTC	CASSFGGSGGTQYF
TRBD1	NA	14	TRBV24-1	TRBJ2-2	TGTGCCACCTCCGGGACAGAAGACACCGGGGAGCTGTTTTTT	CATSGTEDTGELFF
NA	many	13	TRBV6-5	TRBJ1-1	TGTGCCAGCAGTTACGATGGTTCCACTGAAGCTTTCTTT	CASSYDGSTEAFF
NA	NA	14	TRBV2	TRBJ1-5	TGTGCCAGCGCCAGGCGGGGTACAGGTCAGCCCCAGCATTTT	CASARRGTGQPQHF
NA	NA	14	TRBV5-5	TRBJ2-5	TGTGCCAGCAGCTTGTTAGGGGGAAAACAGCCCCAGTACTTC	CASSLLGGKQPQYF
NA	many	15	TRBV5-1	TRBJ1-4	TGCGCCAGCAGCTTGGAAGGACGCAGTGGGGAAAAACTGTTTTTT	CASSLEGRSGEKLFF